This T cell receptor beta chain appears in the sequencing data of a study of blood T cell repertoires in COVID-19. Study in general: Both acute and convalescent COVID-19 samples were obtained from the United States, Italy and Spain.

The germline CDR1 and CDR2 sequences are MDHEN and SYDVKM. The trim removed 6 bases at V and 3 bases at J, leaving 8 bases unmatched. This CDR3 has 14 amino acids. Clones were sequenced by immunoSEQ multiplex PCR, and TCRdb holds only the in-frame ones, with some missing. Here the sample spans roughly 200,000 clones, 84% being singletons. The TCR comes from a human donor in a cohort sampled during active COVID-19. The V call is TRBV28, the J call TRBJ2-7, with 7 bases that match TRBD1. Sequencing was done on a sample of peripheral blood. The CDR3 here is CASRKTGSFYEQYF. The CDR3 DNA is TGTGCCAGCAGAAAGACAGGGTCGTTCTACGAGCAGTACTTC.